The 25 T cell receptor beta chains below were found in one sample sequenced in a study of T cell responses to AZD1222 COVID-19 vaccine. Sequenced by immunoSEQ multiplex PCR; TCRdb stores in-frame clones only, minus some. In the table there are over 100,000 clones, approximately 91% of which are singletons. Material: peripheral blood, obtained on day 0 of AZD1222 vaccination. Receptors originate from an adult in good health.

The chain joins TRBV13 to TRBJ2-1; D remains unclear. V dropped 3 bases and J dropped 8 bases, with 8 bases sitting between them. This CDR3 region has 12 residues. Germline V gene data show CDR1 as PRHDT and CDR2 as FYEKMQ (reference sequence). The CDR3 DNA sequence: TGTGCCAGCAGCTTCTCAGGCTATGAGCAGTTCTTC. This gives the protein CASSFSGYEQFF.

In the case of this clone: Because the CDR3 is missing its conserved closing phenylalanine or tryptophan, this is likely a read error. It is unclear where the CDR3 begins or ends on the DNA, so no DNA is shown, and the CDR3 is as TCRdb lists it. V usage is TRBV5-8 and J usage is TRBJ1-2; the table gives TRBD1 as D, unverified against the DNA. Inclusive of both ends, the CDR3 amounts to 11 amino acids. CDR1 SGHTS and CDR2 YDEGEE come from the germline V gene. The CDR3 is CASSSTGDPRL.

The V and J genes are TRBV4-2 and TRBJ1-3; maybe TRBD1 (5 bases). The CDR3 runs 15 residues. V lost 4 bases and J lost 1, with 11 bases in between. In germline, CDR1 is LGHNA, CDR2 YNFKEQ. The CDR3: CASSPTGQSGNTIYF. CDR3 DNA: TGTGCCAGCAGCCCTACAGGCCAGTCTGGAAACACCATATATTTT.

The chain is built from TRBV6-2 or TRBV6-3 and TRBJ2-1; TRBD2 agrees at 7 bases. CDR1 and CDR2 from the germline V gene are MNHEY and SVGEGT. The CDR3 has 16 residues. Trimming at V came to 1 base and at J to 4 bases, leaving 7 bases not matched to a gene. The CDR3: CASSYFPAGSYNEQFF. The CDR3 region has the DNA TGTGCCAGCAGTTACTTCCCAGCGGGGTCGTACAATGAGCAGTTCTTC.

This clone was observed once. The chain joins TRBV6-5 to TRBJ1-1; TRBD1 agrees at 10 bases. The junction had 8 bases not matched to a gene; V was cut back by 2 bases and J by 5 bases. This CDR3 spans 16 amino acids. Germline V gives CDR1 MNHEY, CDR2 SVGAGI. The CDR3 DNA reads as TGTGCCAGCAGTTACGCGACAGGGGGCATTCGGACTGAAGCTTTCTTT. It yields the protein CASSYATGGIRTEAFF.

CDR3 bases: TGTGCCTGGGGGGCCCCGGGGCACGTTAACTATGGCTACACCTTC. As protein: CAWGAPGHVNYGYTF. The rearrangement joins TRBV30 to TRBJ1-2; weak D call: TRBD1 (5 bases). CDR1 is GTSNPN, CDR2 SVGIG, per germline (reference sequence). The CDR3 has 15 residues. The V end lost 5 bases, the J end lost 1 base, and 17 bases lay between the germline ends.

The chain links TRBV2 to TRBJ2-7, with D tentatively TRBD2 (6 bases). CDR1 SNHLY and CDR2 FYNNEI come from the germline V gene. This CDR3 is 13 amino acids long. The germline V and J ends were trimmed by 8 bases and 7 bases, with 18 bases remaining between them. DNA for the CDR3: TGTGCCAGCGAGACGGTGGGAGGTTTTGAGCAGTACTTC. Translated, it gives CASETVGGFEQYF.

The genes are TRBV19 and TRBJ1-5; TRBD1 aligns across 11 bases. This CDR3 is 20 amino acids long. Germline values: CDR1 LNHDA, CDR2 SQIVND (reference sequence). Trimming cost V 4 bases and J 9 bases; bases outside gene matches: 23. Here the CDR3 reads CASSTPRTGGWDVRNRPQHF. In nucleotides, the CDR3 is TGTGCCAGTAGTACTCCCAGGACAGGGGGCTGGGACGTACGTAATAGGCCCCAGCATTTT. The whole variable domain, remainder taken from reference TRBV19 and TRBJ1-5, is DGGITQSPKYLFRKEGQNVTLSCEQNLNHDAMYWYRQDPGQGLRLIYYSQIVNDFQKGDIAEGYSVSREKKESFPLTVTSAQKNPTAFYLCASSTPRTGGWDVRNRPQHFGDGTRLSIL.

The chain carries TRBV7-2 and TRBJ2-7; no clear D. This CDR3 contains 15 residues. From germline, CDR1 is SGHTA and CDR2 FQGNSA. The V gene lost 5 bases and the J gene lost 2 bases, with 16 bases spanning the gap. The CDR3 spells CASSTGRYGTYEQYF. The CDR3 bases are TGTGCCAGCAGCACTGGGCGTTACGGCACCTACGAGCAGTACTTC.

The J gene is TRBJ1-2, the V gene TRBV29-1, with D unclear. This CDR3 contains 12 residues. Trimming removed 3 bases from V and 4 bases from J, with 9 bases in between. The V gene's germline CDR1 is SQVTM and CDR2 ANQGSEA. The CDR3 DNA is TGCAGCGTTGACCCCGGGATCTATGGCTACACCTTC. Translating it yields CSVDPGIYGYTF. Full variable domain (missing parts from reference TRBV29-1 and TRBJ1-2): SAVISQKPSRDICQRGTSLTIQCQVDSQVTMMFWYRQQPGQSLTLIATANQGSEATYESGFVIDKFPISRPNLTFSTLTVSNMSPEDSSIYLCSVDPGIYGYTFGSGTRLTVV.

The rearrangement uses TRBV7-9 and TRBJ1-3; 9 bases match TRBD1. The junction had 5 bases not matched to a gene; V was cut back by 3 bases and J by 8 bases. CDR3 length: 14 amino acids. Germline CDR1 and CDR2: SEHNR and FQNEAQ (reference sequence). CDR3 coding DNA: TGTGCCAGCAGCTTCACAGGGGGCGCGGACACCATATATTTT. Translating gives CASSFTGGADTIYF.

The chain couples TRBV6-5 to TRBJ2-1; maybe TRBD2 (6 bases). The germline CDR1 and CDR2 sequences are MNHEY and SVGAGI. Trimming took 2 bases from V and 7 from J, leaving 9 bases between them. The length of the CDR3 is 13 residues. CDR3 DNA: TGTGCCAGCAGTTACCCGGGACTTAATGAGCAGTTCTTC. Amino acid sequence: CASSYPGLNEQFF.

V usage is TRBV6-1 and J usage is TRBJ2-7, with D unresolved. Deletions cut 3 bases from V and 12 bases from J, with 18 bases between. The CDR3 length is 13 residues. Germline V lookup: CDR1 MNHNS, CDR2 SASEGT. The CDR3 spells CASSEGIAAARYF. The CDR3 DNA sequence: TGTGCCAGCAGTGAGGGGATTGCGGCAGCCAGGTACTTC.

This clone was picked up one time. The chain recombines TRBV5-1 with TRBJ2-7; weak D call: TRBD1 (5 bases). The ends were cut back, 4 bases at V and 4 bases at J, with 9 bases in the middle. Germline V CDR1 and CDR2: SGHRS, YFSETQ. This CDR3 region has 12 residues. The CDR3 DNA reads TGCGCCAGCAGCGCCCAGGGTTACGAGCAGTACTTC. This encodes CASSAQGYEQYF.

J is TRBJ1-6 and V is TRBV3-1 (or the pseudogene TRBV3-2); unclear D gene. V was pared by 8 bases and J by 0 bases, with 17 bases between. The CDR3 length is 17 residues. From germline, CDR1 is LGHDT and CDR2 YNNKEL (reference sequence). The CDR3 protein is CASGSFGFGSYNSPLHF. CDR3 DNA sequence: TGTGCCAGCGGTTCCTTCGGTTTTGGCTCCTATAATTCACCCCTCCACTTT.

V is TRBV9 and J is TRBJ1-6; D possibly corresponds to TRBD1 (6 bases). Trimming left V 4 bases short and J 2 bases short, with 13 bases between. The CDR3 has 16 residues. CDR1 and CDR2 (germline): SGDLS, YYNGEE. This chain's CDR3 is CASSPFRDTYNSPLHF. The CDR3 DNA reads TGTGCCAGCAGCCCATTCCGGGACACCTATAATTCACCCCTCCACTTT.

As concerns this clone: The same CDR3 is also encoded by other DNA sequences in this sample. The rearrangement uses TRBV10-3 and TRBJ1-5; the D is unclear. V was trimmed by 0 bases and J by 3 bases, leaving 3 bases between them. Germline values: CDR1 ENHRY, CDR2 SYGVKD. CDR3 length: 13 amino acids. The CDR3 DNA sequence: TGTGCCATCAGTGAGTCGCTCAATCAGCCCCAGCATTTT. This encodes CAISESLNQPQHF.

With regard to this clone: Other nucleotide sequences from this sample produce the same CDR3. This chain links TRBV4-3 with TRBJ1-2; D is ambiguous. The CDR3 covers 12 residues. Deletions cut 0 bases from V and 5 bases from J, with 4 bases between. CDR1 and CDR2 (germline): LGHNA, YSLEER. For the CDR3, the DNA is TGCGCCAGCAGCCAAGAGGGGTATGGCTACACCTTC. Translation gives CASSQEGYGYTF.

The gene calls are TRBV12-5 and TRBJ2-1; D tentatively fits TRBD1 or TRBD2 (5 bases each). With 7 bases removed from V and 7 bases from J, the gap between germline ends came to 17 bases. Germline-derived CDR1 and CDR2 are LGHNT and FRNRAP. The CDR3 loop spans 14 amino acids. In DNA, the CDR3 is TGTGCTAGTGCCCCCGGGGCGTCAGAGAATGAGCAGTTCTTC. Translating gives CASAPGASENEQFF.

J is TRBJ1-2 and V is TRBV27; D gene uncertain. CDR1 is MNHEY, CDR2 SMNVEV, per germline (reference sequence). This CDR3 contains 13 residues. Trimming took 4 bases from V and 7 from J, leaving 13 bases between them. CDR3 amino acids: CASSSGGWRGYTF. CDR3 nucleotides: TGTGCCAGCAGTTCTGGCGGCTGGCGTGGCTACACCTTC.

The J gene is TRBJ2-2, the V gene TRBV14; D is unclear. The CDR3 is 14 amino acids. Germline V CDR1 and CDR2: SGHDN, FVKESK. Trimming stripped 4 bases from V and 4 bases from J, with 10 bases between. The CDR3, as DNA: TGTGCCAGCAGCCCTATAGAACTCACCGGGGAGCTGTTTTTT. It translates to CASSPIELTGELFF.

The rearrangement uses TRBV21-1 and TRBJ1-5. TRBV21-1 corresponds to a pseudogene. The CDR3 has 17 residues. This CDR3 is CASSKKSYSPANQPQHF. DNA for the CDR3: TGTGCCAGCAGCAAAAAGTCCTATTCCCCGGCAAATCAGCCCCAGCATTTT.

The V call is TRBV5-1, the J call TRBJ2-6; D is unresolved. V was cut by 2 bases and J by 2 bases, with 8 bases left in between. CDR1 is SGHRS, CDR2 YFSETQ, per germline. CDR3 length: 15 residues. The CDR3 loop is CASSLRPPGANVLTF. The CDR3 DNA is TGCGCCAGCAGCTTACGGCCGCCTGGGGCCAACGTCCTGACTTTC. The full variable domain, with the rest looked up from reference TRBV5-1 and TRBJ2-6, is KAGVTQTPRYLIKTRGQQVTLSCSPISGHRSVSWYQQTPGQGLQFLFEYFSETQRNKGNFPGRFSGRQFSNSRSEMNVSTLELGDSALYLCASSLRPPGANVLTFGAGSRLTVL.

The gene calls are TRBV6-1 and TRBJ1-1; no clear D. This CDR3 has 12 amino acids. Germline CDR1 is MNHNS and CDR2 is SASEGT. With 2 bases removed from V and 4 bases from J, the gap between germline ends came to 5 bases. The CDR3 loop reads CASSEFITEAFF. The CDR3 DNA reads TGTGCCAGCAGTGAATTTATCACTGAAGCTTTCTTT.

The J gene is TRBJ2-2, the V gene TRBV10-3; D call uncertain. Germline CDR1 ENHRY, CDR2 SYGVKD. The CDR3 covers 13 residues. Trimming removed 8 bases from V and 4 bases from J, with 11 bases in between. CDR3 region: CAILNLITGELFF. As DNA, the CDR3 is TGTGCCATCTTAAACTTAATCACCGGGGAGCTGTTTTTT.